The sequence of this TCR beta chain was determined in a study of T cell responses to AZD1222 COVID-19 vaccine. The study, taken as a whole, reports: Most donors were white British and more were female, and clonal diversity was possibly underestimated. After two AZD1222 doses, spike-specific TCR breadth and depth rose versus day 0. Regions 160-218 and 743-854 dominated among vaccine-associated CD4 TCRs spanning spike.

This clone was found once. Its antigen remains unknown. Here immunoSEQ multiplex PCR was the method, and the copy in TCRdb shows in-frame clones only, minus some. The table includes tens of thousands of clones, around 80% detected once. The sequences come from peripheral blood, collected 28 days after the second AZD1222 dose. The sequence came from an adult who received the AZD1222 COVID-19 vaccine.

The CDR3 DNA follows: TGTGCCAGCAGATCCGACAGGGGGCCCGGGGAGCTGTTTTTT. This encodes CASRSDRGPGELFF. The chain links TRBV28 to TRBJ2-2; 10 bases align to TRBD1. After removal of 6 bases from V and 6 bases from J, the junction contained 4 bases not matched to a gene. Germline V gene lookup returns CDR1 MDHEN and CDR2 SYDVKM. CDR3 size: 14 residues.